Here is one TCR beta chain with its context. The antigen remains undetermined. For the second PCR, which ran for about 6 to 11 cycles, a sample-barcoded 5' primer and a J-beta primer mix were used. Each CDR3 protein gets one entry after TCRdb re-called the 5' RACE reads with MiXCR. This repertoire shows fewer than 800,000 distinct CDR3 sequences, over 20% found once; its top ten account for 3% to 4%. Isolated PBMCs totaled at least 7 million in each sample. CDR3 size: 18 residues. Germline V lookup: CDR1 LNHDA, CDR2 SQIVND (reference sequence). This sample is part of a study of blood T cells in healthy people across ages. Findings and caveats of the study: As naive T cell percentage varied, TCR beta diversity correlated strongly with it.

The receptor comes from a man in his 70s in good health. The chain is built from TRBV19 and TRBJ2-5; TRBD2 matches 16 bases. The tail of the sequence fits TRBJ2-1 better, so the J call may be wrong. Sequencing used blood. CDR3 nucleotide sequence: TGTGCCAGTAGTGCGCTCGGGACTAGCGGGAGGGCTTACAATGAGCAGTTCTTC. Its protein product is CASSALGTSGRAYNEQFF.